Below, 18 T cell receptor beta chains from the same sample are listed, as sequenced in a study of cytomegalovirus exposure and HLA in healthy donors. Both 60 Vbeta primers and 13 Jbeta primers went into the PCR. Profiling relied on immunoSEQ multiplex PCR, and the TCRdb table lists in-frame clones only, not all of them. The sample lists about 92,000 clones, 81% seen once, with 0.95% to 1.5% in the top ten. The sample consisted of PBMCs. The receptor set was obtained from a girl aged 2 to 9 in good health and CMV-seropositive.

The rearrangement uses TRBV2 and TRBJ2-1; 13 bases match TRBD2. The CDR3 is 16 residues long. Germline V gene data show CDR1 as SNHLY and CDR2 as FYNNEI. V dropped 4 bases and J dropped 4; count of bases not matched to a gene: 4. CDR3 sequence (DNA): TGTGCCAGCAGTGCCTCGACTAGCGGGGGGTACAATGAGCAGTTCTTC. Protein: CASSASTSGGYNEQFF.

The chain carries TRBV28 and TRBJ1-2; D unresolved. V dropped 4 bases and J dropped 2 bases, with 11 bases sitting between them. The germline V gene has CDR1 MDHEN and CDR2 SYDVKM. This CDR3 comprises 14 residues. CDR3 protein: CASSSPSLNYGYTF. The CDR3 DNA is TGTGCCAGCAGTTCGCCGTCACTAAACTATGGCTACACCTTC.

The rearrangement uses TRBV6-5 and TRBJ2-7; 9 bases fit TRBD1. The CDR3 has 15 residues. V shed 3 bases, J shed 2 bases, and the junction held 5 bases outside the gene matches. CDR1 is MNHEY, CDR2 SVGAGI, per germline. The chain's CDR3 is CASSYPGQGPYEQYF. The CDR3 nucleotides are TGTGCCAGCAGTTATCCGGGACAGGGTCCCTACGAGCAGTACTTC.

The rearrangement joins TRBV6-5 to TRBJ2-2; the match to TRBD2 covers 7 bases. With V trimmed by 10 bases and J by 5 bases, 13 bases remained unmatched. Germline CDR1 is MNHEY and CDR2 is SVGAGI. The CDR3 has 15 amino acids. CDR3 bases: TGTGCCACCAGCGGACTAGAGGCAGGGACCGGGGAGCTGTTTTTT. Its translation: CATSGLEAGTGELFF.

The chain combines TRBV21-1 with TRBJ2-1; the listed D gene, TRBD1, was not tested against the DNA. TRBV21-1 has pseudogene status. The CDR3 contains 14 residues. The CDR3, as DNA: TGTGCCAGCAGCAAAGTCCAGGGGGTCCATGAGCAGTTCTTC. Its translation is CASSKVQGVHEQFF.

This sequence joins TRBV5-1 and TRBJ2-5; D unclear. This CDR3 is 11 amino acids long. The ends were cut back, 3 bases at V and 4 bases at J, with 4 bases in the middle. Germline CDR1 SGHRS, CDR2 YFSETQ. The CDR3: CASSWAETQYF. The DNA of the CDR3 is TGCGCCAGCAGCTGGGCAGAGACCCAGTACTTC.

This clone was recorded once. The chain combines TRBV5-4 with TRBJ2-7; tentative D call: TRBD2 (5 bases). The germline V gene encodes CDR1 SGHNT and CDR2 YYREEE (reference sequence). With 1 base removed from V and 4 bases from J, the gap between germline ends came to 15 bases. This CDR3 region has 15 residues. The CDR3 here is CASSLFGRGVYEQYF. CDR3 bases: TGTGCCAGCAGCTTGTTTGGGAGAGGTGTATACGAGCAGTACTTC.

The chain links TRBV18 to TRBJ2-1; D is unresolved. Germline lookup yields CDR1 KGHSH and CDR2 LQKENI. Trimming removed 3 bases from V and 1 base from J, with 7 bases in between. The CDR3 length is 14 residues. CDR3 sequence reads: CASSPNFSYNEQFF. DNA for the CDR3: TGTGCCAGCTCACCTAATTTTTCCTACAATGAGCAGTTCTTC.

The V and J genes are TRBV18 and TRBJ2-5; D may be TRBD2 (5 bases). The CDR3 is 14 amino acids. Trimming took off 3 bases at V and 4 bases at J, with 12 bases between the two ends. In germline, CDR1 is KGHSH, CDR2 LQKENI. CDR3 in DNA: TGTGCCAGCTCACCCTTCTCCAGCGGAGAGACCCAGTACTTC. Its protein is CASSPFSSGETQYF. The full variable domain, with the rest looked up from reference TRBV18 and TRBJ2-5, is NAGVMQNPRHLVRRRGQEARLRCSPMKGHSHVYWYRQLPEEGLKFMVYLQKENIIDESGMPKERFSAEFPKEGPSILRIQQVVRGDSAAYFCASSPFSSGETQYFGPGTRLLVL.

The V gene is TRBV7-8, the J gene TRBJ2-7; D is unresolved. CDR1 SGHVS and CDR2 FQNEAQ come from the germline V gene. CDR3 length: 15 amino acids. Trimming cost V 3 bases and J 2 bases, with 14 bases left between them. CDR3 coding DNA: TGTGCCAGCAGCTTTAGTCTCGGAGATACCTACGAGCAGTACTTC. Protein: CASSFSLGDTYEQYF. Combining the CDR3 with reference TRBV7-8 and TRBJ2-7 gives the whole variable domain GAGVSQSPRYKVAKRGQDVALRCDPISGHVSLFWYQQALGQGPEFLTYFQNEAQLDKSGLPSDRFFAERPEGSVSTLKIQRTQQEDSAVYLCASSFSLGDTYEQYFGPGTRLTVT.

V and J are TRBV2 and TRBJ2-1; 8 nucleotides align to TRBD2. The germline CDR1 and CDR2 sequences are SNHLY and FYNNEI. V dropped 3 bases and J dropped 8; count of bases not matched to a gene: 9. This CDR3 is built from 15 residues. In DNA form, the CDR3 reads TGTGCCAGCAGTGAGGAGCGGGAGACCCGTTATGAGCAGTTCTTC. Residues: CASSEERETRYEQFF.

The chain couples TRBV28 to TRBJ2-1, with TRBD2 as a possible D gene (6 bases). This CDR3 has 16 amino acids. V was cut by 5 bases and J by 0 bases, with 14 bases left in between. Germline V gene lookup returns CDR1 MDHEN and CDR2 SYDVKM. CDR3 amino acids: CASSGSGRPSYNEQFF. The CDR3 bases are TGTGCCAGCAGTGGTAGCGGAAGGCCCTCCTACAATGAGCAGTTCTTC.

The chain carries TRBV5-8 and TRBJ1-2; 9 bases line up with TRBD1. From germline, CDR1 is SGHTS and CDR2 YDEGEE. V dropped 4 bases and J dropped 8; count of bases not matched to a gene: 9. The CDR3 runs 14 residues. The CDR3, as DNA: TGTGCCAGCAGCGTTACAGGGGGCGCATTAGGCTACACCTTC. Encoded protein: CASSVTGGALGYTF.

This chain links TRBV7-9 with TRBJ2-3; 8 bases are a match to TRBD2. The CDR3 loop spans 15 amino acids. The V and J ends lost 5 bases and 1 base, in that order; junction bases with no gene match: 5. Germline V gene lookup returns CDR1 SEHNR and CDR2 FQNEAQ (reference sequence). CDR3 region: CASSATLAGTDTQYF. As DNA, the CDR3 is TGTGCCAGCAGCGCCACACTAGCGGGCACAGATACGCAGTATTTT. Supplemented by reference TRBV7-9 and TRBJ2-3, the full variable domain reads DTGVSQNPRHKITKRGQNVTFRCDPISEHNRLYWYRQTLGQGPEFLTYFQNEAQLEKSRLLSDRFSAERPKGSFSTLEIQRTEQGDSAMYLCASSATLAGTDTQYFGPGTRLTVL.

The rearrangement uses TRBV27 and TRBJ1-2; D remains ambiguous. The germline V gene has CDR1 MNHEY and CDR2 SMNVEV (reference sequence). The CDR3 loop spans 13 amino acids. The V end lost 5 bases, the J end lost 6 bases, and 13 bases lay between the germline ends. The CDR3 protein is CASSDRGFHGYTF. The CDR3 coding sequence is TGTGCCAGCAGTGATCGAGGGTTTCATGGCTACACCTTC.

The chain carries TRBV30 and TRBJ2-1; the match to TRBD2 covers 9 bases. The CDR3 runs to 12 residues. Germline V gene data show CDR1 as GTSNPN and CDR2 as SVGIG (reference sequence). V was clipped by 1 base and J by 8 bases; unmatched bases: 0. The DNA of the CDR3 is TGTGCCTGGAGTGGACTAGCGGATGAGCAGTTCTTC. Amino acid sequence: CAWSGLADEQFF.

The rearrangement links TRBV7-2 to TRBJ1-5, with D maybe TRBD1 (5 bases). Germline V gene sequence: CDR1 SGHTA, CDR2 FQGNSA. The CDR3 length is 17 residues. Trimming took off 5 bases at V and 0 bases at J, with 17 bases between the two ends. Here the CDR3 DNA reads TGTGCCAGCAGCGCCCGTCTAGGGGTAAATAGCAATCAGCCCCAGCATTTT. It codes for CASSARLGVNSNQPQHF.

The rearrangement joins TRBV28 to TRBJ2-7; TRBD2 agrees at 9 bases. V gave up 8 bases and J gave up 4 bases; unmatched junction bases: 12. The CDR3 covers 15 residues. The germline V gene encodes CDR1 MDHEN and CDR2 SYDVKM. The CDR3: CASSNRAGGVYEQYF. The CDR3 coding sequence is TGTGCCAGCTCGAACAGAGCGGGAGGAGTATACGAGCAGTACTTC. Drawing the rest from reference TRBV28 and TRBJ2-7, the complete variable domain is DVKVTQSSRYLVKRTGEKVFLECVQDMDHENMFWYRQDPGLGLRLIYFSYDVKMKEKGDIPEGYSVSREKKERFSLILESASTNQTSMYLCASSNRAGGVYEQYFGPGTRLTVT.